This passage covers 14 T cell receptor beta chains from one sample sequenced in a study of T cells after yellow fever vaccination. TCRdb reprocessed the 5' RACE reads via MiXCR and lists one record per CDR3 protein. This sample has 450,000 to 550,000 distinct CDR3 sequences; 21% occur once, and the top ten carry about 17%. Sequenced material: PBMCs, taken about 21 days after the first yellow fever vaccination. These receptor sequences come from a man aged 18 to 35 who received the YFV17D yellow fever vaccine.

This rearrangement joins TRBV9 to TRBJ2-6; no firm D call. Per the germline V gene, CDR1 is SGDLS and CDR2 is YYNGEE. The CDR3 consists of 15 residues. Between the trimmed V and J ends, which lost 1 base and 3 bases, there was a span of 8 bases. The CDR3 DNA reads TGTGCCAGCAGCGTATCCCTAGGTGGGGCCAACGTCCTGACTTTC. Translated, it gives CASSVSLGGANVLTF.

This clonotype was detected only a few times. The rearrangement joins TRBV20-1 to TRBJ2-5; D is unresolved. Germline loops: CDR1 DFQATT, CDR2 SNEGSKA (reference sequence). The CDR3 is 13 amino acids. The V gene lost 0 bases and the J gene lost 5 bases, with 10 bases spanning the gap. The CDR3 reads CSAREAPGETQYF. CDR3 DNA: TGCAGTGCTAGAGAAGCGCCCGGGGAGACCCAGTACTTC.

The table lists this clonotype with many counts. The chain uses TRBV3-1 and TRBJ1-6; D call uncertain. The V gene's germline CDR1 is LGHDT and CDR2 YNNKEL (reference sequence). Trimming shortened V by 0 bases and J by 4 bases, and 10 bases separated the two germline ends. The CDR3 totals 16 residues. The CDR3 protein is CASSQEGGTYNSPLHF. The DNA of the CDR3 is TGTGCCAGCAGCCAAGAAGGTGGCACTTATAATTCACCCCTCCACTTT.

The CDR3 is CASSFLGERGYTF. CDR3 sequence (DNA): TGTGCCAGCAGTTTCTTGGGGGAACGGGGCTACACCTTC. This chain joins TRBV27 and TRBJ1-2; D perhaps matches TRBD1 (5 bases). The CDR3 runs 13 residues. CDR1 MNHEY and CDR2 SMNVEV come from the germline V gene (reference sequence). Trimming left V 3 bases short and J 8 bases short, with 13 bases between.

The rearrangement links TRBV15 to TRBJ1-5; perhaps TRBD1 as D (6 bases). CDR3 length: 14 amino acids. Trimming removed 5 bases at V and 7 bases at J, with 15 bases between. Germline V gene lookup returns CDR1 LNHNV and CDR2 YYDKDF (reference sequence). The CDR3 nucleotides read TGTGCCACCAGCCCTGCGGGGGGCGGGCAGCCCCAGCATTTT. Encoded protein: CATSPAGGGQPQHF.

In this sample, this clonotype turned up a few times. The chain combines TRBV10-3 with TRBJ1-5; TRBD1 matches 7 bases. The CDR3 loop spans 15 amino acids. CDR1 and CDR2 (germline): ENHRY, SYGVKD. Trimming cost V 2 bases and J 3 bases; bases outside gene matches: 4. The CDR3 DNA follows: TGTGCCATCAGTGAGGGGGGACAGTTCAATCAGCCCCAGCATTTT. Protein sequence: CAISEGGQFNQPQHF.

This clonotype was seen a few times. The genes are TRBV9 and TRBJ2-3; 7 nucleotides align to TRBD1. This CDR3 region has 17 residues. CDR1 SGDLS and CDR2 YYNGEE come from the germline V gene. The V and J ends lost 3 bases and 0 bases, in that order; junction bases with no gene match: 10. The CDR3 coding sequence is TGTGCCAGCAGCGACGGGGACAGTTTTACTAGCACAGATACGCAGTATTTT. It is translated as CASSDGDSFTSTDTQYF.

The rearrangement joins TRBV5-4 to TRBJ2-5; TRBD2 agrees at 11 bases. CDR1 is SGHNT and CDR2 is YYREEE in the germline V gene (reference sequence). The V gene end was trimmed by 3 bases and the J gene end by 5 bases; junction bases not matched to a gene: 9. The CDR3 covers 16 residues. CDR3 coding DNA: TGTGCCAGCAGCTCCGGGACTAGCGGACCGGGGGAGACCCAGTACTTC. It encodes CASSSGTSGPGETQYF. The whole variable domain, filled in from reference TRBV5-4 and TRBJ2-5, reads ETGVTQSPTHLIKTRGQQVTLRCSSQSGHNTVSWYQQALGQGPQFIFQYYREEENGRGNFPPRFSGLQFPNYSSELNVNALELDDSALYLCASSSGTSGPGETQYFGPGTRLLVL.

The J gene is TRBJ1-6, the V gene TRBV27; D gene unclear. The CDR3 length is 15 residues. Germline CDR1 MNHEY, CDR2 SMNVEV (reference sequence). V lost 3 bases to trimming and J lost 9 bases, with 15 bases between them. The CDR3 nucleotides read TGTGCCAGCAGTTTCGGGATGGGGAGCAGTTCACCCCTCCACTTT. This gives the protein CASSFGMGSSSPLHF.

This clonotype was observed a few times. The chain has TRBV4-1 and TRBJ2-2; D perhaps matches TRBD1 (6 bases). Deletions cut 6 bases from V and 1 base from J, with 15 bases between. Germline V gene lookup returns CDR1 MGHRA and CDR2 YSYEKL. This CDR3 spans 16 amino acids. The CDR3 coding sequence is TGCGCCAGCAGTCCAAGAGGACAGCGGAACACCGGGGAGCTGTTTTTT. This sequence encodes CASSPRGQRNTGELFF.

In its sample, this clonotype was seen a few times. This chain joins TRBV25-1 and TRBJ2-1, with TRBD1 matching over 8 bases. With 3 bases clipped from V and 5 bases from J, the junction kept 6 bases outside the gene matches. Germline loops: CDR1 MGHDK, CDR2 SYGVNS. The CDR3 extends over 15 amino acids. Here the CDR3 DNA reads TGTGCCAGCAGTGATTCCGGGACAGGCAACAATGAGCAGTTCTTC. This translates into CASSDSGTGNNEQFF.

The chain is built from TRBV5-1 and TRBJ1-6; D ambiguous. CDR1 SGHRS and CDR2 YFSETQ come from the germline V gene. This CDR3 has 15 amino acids. Trimming stripped 0 bases from V and 7 bases from J, with 11 bases between. The CDR3 region is CASSLESPRNSPLHF. CDR3 in DNA: TGCGCCAGCAGCTTGGAATCGCCTCGAAATTCACCCCTCCACTTT.

This clonotype was found a few times. The rearrangement links TRBV13 to TRBJ2-1; maybe TRBD1 (6 bases). The CDR3 runs 16 residues. Deletions cut 5 bases from V and 0 bases from J, with 14 bases between. Germline CDR1 reads PRHDT; CDR2 reads FYEKMQ (reference sequence). The CDR3 region has the DNA TGTGCCAGCAGCCCGCTCCCAGGGGACTCCTACAATGAGCAGTTCTTC. This sequence encodes CASSPLPGDSYNEQFF.

This clonotype occurred a few times. V gene TRBV1 combines with J gene TRBJ2-5; the D call in the table, TRBD2, was not verified against the DNA. TRBV1 is classified as a pseudogene. There are 16 residues in the CDR3. The CDR3 spells CTSSHAPREEWWTQYF. The DNA for the CDR3 is TGCACCAGCAGCCATGCTCCAAGGGAGGAATGGTGGACCCAGTACTTC.